The present entry profiles one T cell receptor beta chain with its context. The sample comes from a study of blood T cell repertoires in COVID-19. Study background: From the United States, Italy and Spain came samples of acute and convalescent COVID-19.

CDR3 size: 16 residues. Per germline, CDR1 SGDLS and CDR2 YYNGEE. J gave up 6 bases and V 0 bases, and 5 bases lay outside the gene matches. The repertoire was sequenced with immunoSEQ multiplex PCR; TCRdb's copy has only in-frame clones and lacks some. This table holds around 700,000 clones, around 90% found once. The origin of this receptor is a woman aged 18-30 years with acute or convalescent COVID-19. Material: peripheral blood. The rearrangement uses TRBV9 and TRBJ1-6, with 8 bases fitting TRBD1. CDR3 coding DNA: TGTGCCAGCAGCGTAGGGACAGGGACAGGTAATTCACCCCTCCACTTT. Translation: CASSVGTGTGNSPLHF.